These 29 T cell receptor beta chains were sequenced from one sample in a study of CD8 T cells in ankylosing spondylitis. What these receptors recognize is not known. TCRdb analysed the 5' RACE reads with MiXCR anew, one entry per CDR3 protein. This sample carries just under 550,000 distinct CDR3 sequences, roughly 13% of them seen once, and the ten largest clones take under 7.5%. Broader study findings: Characteristic of ankylosing spondylitis blood, it appeared, was a TCR beta motif comprising about eight highly homologous variants.

Material: blood, either unsorted or a sorted T cell fraction (not recorded which). Receptors originate from a male donor with ankylosing spondylitis.

This clonotype was seen only a few times. The chain is built from TRBV4-1 and TRBJ2-2; a possible D gene is TRBD2 (6 bases). The ends were cut back, 7 bases at V and 3 bases at J, with 15 bases in the middle. The germline gives CDR1 MGHRA, CDR2 YSYEKL. The CDR3 extends over 15 amino acids. DNA for the CDR3: TGCGCCAGCAACCCTGGGACTGGATACACCGGGGAGCTGTTTTTT. This encodes CASNPGTGYTGELFF.

The V call is TRBV15, the J call TRBJ1-5; possible D gene TRBD1, 5 bases. CDR3 size: 16 residues. The V gene lost 7 bases and the J gene lost 7 bases, with 23 bases spanning the gap. Looked up from germline, CDR1 is LNHNV and CDR2 is YYDKDF (reference sequence). CDR3 loop: CATTTARIGGDQPQHF. For the CDR3, the DNA is TGTGCCACCACCACCGCGCGCATCGGAGGGGACCAGCCCCAGCATTTT.

V usage is TRBV11-2 and J usage is TRBJ1-2; no definite D call. The CDR3 contains 16 residues. From germline, CDR1 is SGHAT and CDR2 FQNNGV. The V end lost 3 bases, the J end lost 5 bases, and 19 bases lay between the germline ends. In DNA, the CDR3 is TGTGCCAGCAGCTTCCCCCTCTCCGGGAGGAGGTATGGCTACACCTTC. Encoded protein: CASSFPLSGRRYGYTF.

This clonotype has only a few counts. The chain uses TRBV3-1 and TRBJ2-3, with a tentative D call TRBD2 (6 bases). Germline-derived CDR1 and CDR2 are LGHDT and YNNKEL (reference sequence). V lost 0 bases and J 5 bases, leaving 15 bases between the germline ends. This CDR3 contains 16 residues. The CDR3 sequence is CASSQEARLALDTQYF. CDR3 in DNA: TGTGCCAGCAGCCAAGAAGCGAGGCTAGCGCTAGATACGCAGTATTTT.

As to this clonotype: A much larger clone differs by one base, so this may be a read error. V and J are TRBV5-6 and TRBJ2-5; D is perhaps TRBD2 (6 bases). This CDR3 is built from 13 residues. Germline values: CDR1 SGHDT, CDR2 YYEEEE. The CDR3 nucleotides read TGTACCAGCAGGGCGGGGCCTCAAGAGACCCAGTACTTC. The encoded protein is CTSRAGPQETQYF.

The J gene is TRBJ2-2, the V gene TRBV11-3, with D hard to call. In germline, CDR1 is SGHNT, CDR2 YENEEA. Trimming pared 7 bases from V and 7 bases from J, leaving 7 bases between. The CDR3 consists of 11 residues. The CDR3 DNA follows: TGTGCCAGCAAAGGGAACGGGGAGCTGTTTTTT. Its protein product is CASKGNGELFF.

V usage is TRBV20-1 and J usage is TRBJ1-2, with 11 bases matching TRBD1. The V and J ends lost 0 bases and 6 bases, in that order; junction bases with no gene match: 6. In germline, CDR1 is DFQATT, CDR2 SNEGSKA (reference sequence). The CDR3 contains 15 residues. DNA of the CDR3: TGCAGTGCTAGAGACCGGGACAGGGGGGTGAATGGCTACACCTTC. Residues: CSARDRDRGVNGYTF.

This clonotype has a handful of counts. The chain has TRBV20-1 and TRBJ1-1; TRBD1 matches 7 bases. The CDR3 consists of 14 residues. With V trimmed by 5 bases and J by 7 bases, 13 bases remained unmatched. Germline V gene lookup returns CDR1 DFQATT and CDR2 SNEGSKA (reference sequence). This CDR3 is CSAYSDRAKLEAFF. The CDR3 DNA reads TGCAGTGCTTACTCCGACAGGGCGAAACTTGAAGCTTTCTTT.

This clonotype was counted a few times. CDR3 loop: CASSDGQGWGQPQHF. CDR3 sequence (DNA): TGTGCCAGCAGTGACGGACAGGGATGGGGACAGCCCCAGCATTTT. The chain couples TRBV6-1 to TRBJ1-5; 8 positions match TRBD1. The CDR3 is made up of 15 amino acids. The V and J ends lost 3 bases and 7 bases, in that order; junction bases with no gene match: 8. Germline CDR1 MNHNS, CDR2 SASEGT.

This clonotype was seen more than once but under ten times. The V and J genes are TRBV20-1 and TRBJ2-7; 10 nucleotides align to TRBD1. Germline V gene sequence: CDR1 DFQATT, CDR2 SNEGSKA (reference sequence). Trimming took 5 bases from V and 5 from J; bases not matched to a gene: 3. CDR3 length: 12 residues. For the CDR3, the DNA is TGCAGTGCTCCCGGGACAGGGGACGAGCAGTACGTC. The encoded protein is CSAPGTGDEQYV.

This clonotype turned up a few times. This sequence joins TRBV20-1 and TRBJ1-6; 7 bases fit TRBD1. CDR1 DFQATT and CDR2 SNEGSKA come from the germline V gene (reference sequence). The CDR3 has 14 residues. The CDR3 DNA is TGCAGCGCAGCAGGGGGGTCGAATAATTCACCCCTCCACTTT. Translation: CSAAGGSNNSPLHF.

The sample holds a few counts of this clonotype. This sequence joins TRBV11-2 and TRBJ2-1; D possibly corresponds to TRBD2 (6 bases). Germline V gene data show CDR1 as SGHAT and CDR2 as FQNNGV. V lost 0 bases and J 9 bases, leaving 9 bases between the germline ends. The CDR3 is 13 amino acids. The CDR3 spells CASSLEREGEQFF. The CDR3 DNA reads as TGTGCCAGCAGCTTAGAGCGGGAAGGTGAGCAGTTCTTC.

A remark on this clonotype: A junction end diverges from the germline sequence, so it may reflect a read error. This chain links TRBV19 with TRBJ2-5, with a possible D match to TRBD2 (5 bases). Germline V gene lookup returns CDR1 LNHDA and CDR2 SQIVND (reference sequence). This CDR3 comprises 11 residues. CDR3 protein: CASSVGLRRHF. DNA of the CDR3: TGTGCCAGTAGTGTCGGCCTTAGGAGGCACTTC.

This chain connects TRBV4-1 to TRBJ2-5, with TRBD1 identical over 7 bases. The V segment lost 2 bases and the J segment 4 bases; nucleotides outside the gene matches: 4. The CDR3 consists of 14 residues. Germline CDR1 MGHRA, CDR2 YSYEKL. This CDR3 reads CASSQTTGVETQYF. CDR3 DNA: TGCGCCAGCAGCCAAACTACAGGGGTAGAGACCCAGTACTTC.

This clonotype was picked up a small number of times. The rearrangement uses TRBV5-1 and TRBJ2-1; a possible D gene is TRBD2 (6 bases). This CDR3 region has 13 residues. Germline V lookup: CDR1 SGHRS, CDR2 YFSETQ. The germline V and J ends were trimmed by 0 bases and 10 bases, with 11 bases remaining between them. CDR3 nucleotide sequence: TGCGCCAGCAGCTTGGTAGCGGCTGAAGAGCAGTTCTTC. This gives the protein CASSLVAAEEQFF.

This clonotype has ten or more counts. The V and J genes are TRBV24-1 and TRBJ2-5; D may correspond to TRBD1 or TRBD2 (5 bases each). The V end was cut by 0 bases, the J end by 3 bases, with 10 bases between. Germline lookup yields CDR1 KGHDR and CDR2 SFDVKD. The CDR3 length is 15 residues. The CDR3 here is CATSDLDGTEETQYF. The CDR3 DNA sequence: TGTGCCACCAGTGATTTGGACGGGACGGAAGAGACCCAGTACTTC.

The chain couples TRBV20-1 to TRBJ1-2, with 7 bases lining up with TRBD1. Germline CDR1 reads DFQATT; CDR2 reads SNEGSKA (reference sequence). This CDR3 spans 15 amino acids. V was pared by 6 bases and J by 1 base, with 11 bases of the junction left unmatched. In nucleotides, the CDR3 is TGCAGTGCCACGGAGGGGGCGAAATTTAACTATGGCTACACCTTC. It specifies CSATEGAKFNYGYTF.

The rearrangement joins TRBV5-1 to TRBJ2-7, with 8 bases matching TRBD1. CDR3 size: 15 residues. CDR1 is SGHRS, CDR2 YFSETQ, per germline. Unmatched junction bases numbered 5, after V lost 0 bases and J lost 3 bases. The DNA of the CDR3 is TGCGCCAGCAGCTTGGCAGCAGGGGGCCACTACGAGCAGTACGTC. This encodes CASSLAAGGHYEQYV.

The chain couples TRBV6-6 to TRBJ2-7; TRBD2 agrees at 7 bases. CDR1 is MNHNY and CDR2 is SVGAGI in the germline V gene (reference sequence). V dropped 6 bases and J dropped 4; count of bases not matched to a gene: 6. The length of the CDR3 is 13 residues. The CDR3 spells CASRAGSGYEQYF. In nucleotides, the CDR3 is TGTGCCAGCAGAGCGGGGTCTGGGTACGAGCAGTACTTC.

This clonotype was detected many times. This chain connects TRBV12-3 or TRBV12-4 to TRBJ2-3; 7 bases align to TRBD2. V was clipped by 6 bases and J by 0 bases; unmatched bases: 6. The CDR3 extends over 15 amino acids. The CDR3 loop is CASSPLAGSTDTQYF. CDR3 sequence (DNA): TGTGCCAGCAGCCCTTTAGCGGGTAGCACAGATACGCAGTATTTT.

This clonotype has just a few counts. The chain joins TRBV5-1 to TRBJ1-4; D unresolved. Trimming took 5 bases from V and 5 from J, leaving 10 bases between them. Germline V gene data show CDR1 as SGHRS and CDR2 as YFSETQ. The length of the CDR3 is 13 residues. The CDR3 region has the DNA TGCGCCAGCAGGGGTCAGGCGAATGAAAAACTGTTTTTT. This codes for CASRGQANEKLFF. The full variable domain, rest sourced from reference TRBV5-1 and TRBJ1-4, is KAGVTQTPRYLIKTRGQQVTLSCSPISGHRSVSWYQQTPGQGLQFLFEYFSETQRNKGNFPGRFSGRQFSNSRSEMNVSTLELGDSALYLCASRGQANEKLFFGSGTQLSVL.

This clonotype was seen a handful of times. The CDR3 sequence is CSGGQGVSAGELFF. CDR3 nucleotide sequence: TGCAGCGGTGGACAGGGGGTTAGCGCCGGGGAGCTGTTTTTT. This sequence joins TRBV29-1 and TRBJ2-2, with 10 nucleotides matching TRBD1. This CDR3 spans 14 amino acids. Germline V gives CDR1 SQVTM, CDR2 ANQGSEA. V lost 7 bases, J lost 6 bases, and 8 bases stayed unmatched.

The chain uses TRBV24-1 and TRBJ2-6; D perhaps matches TRBD1 (6 bases). This CDR3 is built from 15 residues. Trimming removed 3 bases at V and 2 bases at J, with 7 bases between. Germline V lookup: CDR1 KGHDR, CDR2 SFDVKD. CDR3 sequence (DNA): TGTGCCACCAGTGATAGGACAGCTGGGGCCAACGTCCTGACTTTC. The encoded protein is CATSDRTAGANVLTF.

The table lists this clonotype with a few counts. Sequence at one end of the junction differs from germline and may be a read error. The chain combines TRBV11-2 with TRBJ1-3; D is ambiguous. CDR1 and CDR2 from the germline V gene are SGHAT and FQNNGV. The CDR3 has 16 residues. CDR3 sequence (DNA): TGTGCCAGCAGCTTAGATCCGGACTACTCTGGAATCACCATATATTTT. Translated: CASSLDPDYSGITIYF.

In its sample, this clonotype was seen many times. The gene calls are TRBV7-9 and TRBJ1-2, with 9 bases that match TRBD1. Germline CDR1 SEHNR, CDR2 FQNEAQ (reference sequence). With 9 bases clipped from V and 8 bases from J, the junction kept 13 bases outside the gene matches. The CDR3 sequence is 14 residues long. Written as DNA, the CDR3 is TGTGCCAGTAACTTGGGGACAGGGAGCGGAGGCTACACCTTC. As protein: CASNLGTGSGGYTF.

The CDR3 is CASSLGTSGKRREQYV. The CDR3, as DNA: TGTGCCAGCAGCTTAGGGACTAGCGGTAAGAGACGTGAGCAGTACGTC. V is TRBV7-8 and J is TRBJ2-7; 10 positions agree with TRBD2. Germline trimming cut 1 base from V and 7 bases from J; bases unmatched to any gene: 10. The CDR3 has 16 amino acids. CDR1 and CDR2 from the germline V gene are SGHVS and FQNEAQ.

V is TRBV3-1 and J is TRBJ1-1; a weak D match, TRBD1 (6 bases). Germline V gene lookup returns CDR1 LGHDT and CDR2 YNNKEL (reference sequence). The CDR3 totals 14 residues. V lost 3 bases, J lost 1 base, and 9 bases lay in between. CDR3 sequence (DNA): TGTGCCAGCAGCCAGCAGGGGAGGAACACTGAAGCTTTCTTT. Translated: CASSQQGRNTEAFF.

The rearrangement links TRBV9 to TRBJ2-2, with D perhaps assigned TRBD1 or TRBD2 (5 bases each). This CDR3 comprises 13 residues. V was shortened by 2 bases and J by 10 bases, with 12 bases between the two germline ends. Germline lookup yields CDR1 SGDLS and CDR2 YYNGEE. The CDR3 DNA sequence: TGTGCCAGCAGCGTCGGTCAGGGAGAGGAGCTGTTTTTT. It is translated as CASSVGQGEELFF.

The chain uses TRBV5-1 and TRBJ2-5; perhaps TRBD2 as D (6 bases). Deletions cut 1 base from V and 5 bases from J, with 15 bases between. Germline CDR1 is SGHRS and CDR2 is YFSETQ. There are 15 residues in the CDR3. The CDR3 nucleotides are TGCGCCAGCAGCTTGTCGCGGGGTGCCGAGGAGACCCAGTACTTC. Residues: CASSLSRGAEETQYF.